The rows below give T cell receptor beta chains drawn from one sample of a study of blood T cell repertoires in COVID-19. Measured with immunoSEQ multiplex PCR; TCRdb has only the in-frame clones, and not every one. Here the sample spans about 180,000 clones, roughly 83% being singletons. Material for sequencing was PBMCs or T cells enriched from blood (not recorded which). The receptors were sampled from a woman between 25 and 40 years old who had recovered from COVID-19. The CDR3 runs from the conserved cysteine through the conserved F or W. D genes are given only for firm matches. Clone size, where shown, is once, few, many, or a class for clones that have expanded.

CDR3 DNA: TGTGCCAGCAGCCGACAGGCCTTACCGGCTGAAAAACTGTTTTTT
CDR3 protein: CASSRQALPAEKLFF
J gene: TRBJ1-4
clone size: few
V gene: TRBV7-9
D gene: .

CDR3 DNA: TGTGCCAGCAGTTTATTAGCAGGGGCGAACACCGGGGAGCTGTTTTTT
CDR3 protein: CASSLLAGANTGELFF
J gene: TRBJ2-2
clone size: .
V gene: TRBV28
D gene: .

CDR3 DNA: TGTGCCAGCAGCTCGAGGACAGCCCTGCCTAACCTACCCCTCCACTTT
CDR3 protein: CASSSRTALPNLPLHF
J gene: TRBJ1-6
clone size: .
V gene: TRBV5-6
D gene: .

CDR3 DNA: TGCGCCAGCAACCGACAGGGGCGAGGAGATACGCAGTATTTT
CDR3 protein: CASNRQGRGDTQYF
J gene: TRBJ2-3
clone size: .
V gene: TRBV5-1
D gene: TRBD1

CDR3 DNA: TGCGCCAGCAGCCTAAAGACAGGTCCCTCGTCCTCGAACTATGGCTACACCTTC
CDR3 protein: CASSLKTGPSSSNYGYTF
J gene: TRBJ1-2
clone size: .
V gene: TRBV5-1
D gene: .

CDR3 DNA: TGTGCCAGTAGTATACTACCGGGACAGGGTTCTCAGCCCCAGCATTTT
CDR3 protein: CASSILPGQGSQPQHF
J gene: TRBJ1-5
clone size: .
V gene: TRBV19
D gene: TRBD1

CDR3 DNA: TGTGCCAGCAGCTTGGTAGGCGGGGGGAACACTGAAGCTTTCTTT
CDR3 protein: CASSLVGGGNTEAFF
J gene: TRBJ1-1
clone size: .
V gene: TRBV5-4
D gene: .

CDR3 DNA: TGTGCCAGTAGAAAGACAGGGGGAAATGAAAAACTGTTTTTT
CDR3 protein: CASRKTGGNEKLFF
J gene: TRBJ1-4
clone size: .
V gene: TRBV19
D gene: TRBD1

CDR3 DNA: TGTGCCATCAGCGAGCGGTATCCCTACGAGCAGTACTTC
CDR3 protein: CAISERYPYEQYF
J gene: TRBJ2-7
clone size: .
V gene: TRBV10-3
D gene: .

CDR3 DNA: TGTGCCAGCAGTCCCCACTACGAGCAGTACTTC
CDR3 protein: CASSPHYEQYF
J gene: TRBJ2-7
clone size: .
V gene: TRBV28
D gene: .

CDR3 DNA: TGTGCCAGTAGTATCGTAGGGACTAGCGGGTCGGGGGCTGAGACCCAGTACTTC
CDR3 protein: CASSIVGTSGSGAETQYF
J gene: TRBJ2-5
clone size: .
V gene: TRBV19
D gene: TRBD2

CDR3 DNA: TGTGCCAGCAGAAACTTTCCGGGAGCTGGAAACACCATATATTTT
CDR3 protein: CASRNFPGAGNTIYF
J gene: TRBJ1-3
clone size: .
V gene: TRBV3-1/TRBV3-2
D gene: .

CDR3 DNA: TGTGCCAGCTCACCAGAACAGGGACCGGTGCGGGGCTACACCTTC
CDR3 protein: CASSPEQGPVRGYTF
J gene: TRBJ1-2
clone size: .
V gene: TRBV18
D gene: .

CDR3 DNA: TGCGCCAGCAGCGGGACTAGGGTGTCCCTGAGCTCCTACAATGAGCAGTTCTTC
CDR3 protein: CASSGTRVSLSSYNEQFF
J gene: TRBJ2-1
clone size: .
V gene: TRBV5-1
D gene: TRBD2

CDR3 DNA: TGTGCCAGCAGTGAAGAATCGGGAGCTTTCGGCGAGCAGTACTTC
CDR3 protein: CASSEESGAFGEQYF
J gene: TRBJ2-7
clone size: once
V gene: TRBV6-1
D gene: .

CDR3 DNA: TGTGCCAGCAGCTTAGTTAGGGGTATTCGGGATGAGCAGTTCTTC
CDR3 protein: CASSLVRGIRDEQFF
J gene: TRBJ2-1
clone size: .
V gene: TRBV13
D gene: .

CDR3 DNA: TGTGCCAGCAGCCAGATACTAGCGGAGTACAATGAGCAGTTCTTC
CDR3 protein: CASSQILAEYNEQFF
J gene: TRBJ2-1
clone size: .
V gene: TRBV4-2
D gene: TRBD2

CDR3 DNA: TGTGCCAGCAGCTTGGTAGGGGGCCGGAACACTGAAGCTTTCTTT
CDR3 protein: CASSLVGGRNTEAFF
J gene: TRBJ1-1
clone size: .
V gene: TRBV5-5
D gene: TRBD1

CDR3 DNA: TGTGCCAGCAGTTTGTCGACTAGCGCGATCTCCTACGAGCAGTACTTC
CDR3 protein: CASSLSTSAISYEQYF
J gene: TRBJ2-7
clone size: .
V gene: TRBV6-5
D gene: TRBD2

CDR3 DNA: TGTGCTAGCAGCTTTGGTCCGGTGAGGGGGCGCGGAGAGACCCAGTACTTC
CDR3 protein: CASSFGPVRGRGETQYF
J gene: TRBJ2-5
clone size: .
V gene: TRBV7-7
D gene: TRBD1

CDR3 DNA: TGTGCCACCAGTGCTCTGGCAGGGGGCTCCTACGAGCAGTACTTC
CDR3 protein: CATSALAGGSYEQYF
J gene: TRBJ2-7
clone size: .
V gene: TRBV24-1
D gene: TRBD1

CDR3 DNA: TGTGCCAGCTCATTCGTTGGGGGAGGAAACTATGGCTACACCTTC
CDR3 protein: CASSFVGGGNYGYTF
J gene: TRBJ1-2
clone size: .
V gene: TRBV18
D gene: .

CDR3 DNA: TGTGCCACCGCGACTCGCTCTCGGGATACGCAGTATTTT
CDR3 protein: CATATRSRDTQYF
J gene: TRBJ2-3
clone size: .
V gene: TRBV28
D gene: .

CDR3 DNA: TGTGCCAGCAGTGATCATAGCCAGGGTCGTAATGGCTACACCTTC
CDR3 protein: CASSDHSQGRNGYTF
J gene: TRBJ1-2
clone size: .
V gene: TRBV6-4
D gene: .

CDR3 DNA: TGTGCCAGCAGTGACCCGGGACTAGCGGGTCGATACGAGCAGTACTTC
CDR3 protein: CASSDPGLAGRYEQYF
J gene: TRBJ2-7
clone size: .
V gene: TRBV6-1
D gene: TRBD2

CDR3 DNA: TGTGCCAGCAGTTTATCCGGGGTTAGCTCCTACAATGAGCAGTTCTTC
CDR3 protein: CASSLSGVSSYNEQFF
J gene: TRBJ2-1
clone size: .
V gene: TRBV27
D gene: .

CDR3 DNA: TGTGCCAGCAGCGTCGGTAGCGGGGCTCAAGAGACCCAGTACTTC
CDR3 protein: CASSVGSGAQETQYF
J gene: TRBJ2-5
clone size: .
V gene: TRBV9
D gene: TRBD2

CDR3 DNA: TGCAGCGTCAACAGGGGCGATGAGCAGTTCTTC
CDR3 protein: CSVNRGDEQFF
J gene: TRBJ2-1
clone size: .
V gene: TRBV29-1
D gene: TRBD1